Reported below is one T cell receptor beta chain. The antigen is unknown. V lost 5 bases and J 8 bases, leaving 22 bases between the germline ends. CDR1 is SGHVS, CDR2 FNYEAQ, per germline. The CDR3 runs to 16 residues. This record comes from a study of Ad26.COV2.S vaccination and SARS-CoV-2 variants. Some clones are missing from TCRdb's copy, which holds only in-frame ones; the method was immunoSEQ multiplex PCR. The repertoire includes about 39,000 clones, 65% to 90% of them detected once, and approximately 44% sits in the top ten. Study observations and caveats: Participants in the vaccine arm had higher spike-specific TCR breadth; placebo recipients had lower. Once vaccination had occurred, spike-specific CD8+ and CD4+ T cell responses reportedly showed substantial breadth. TCR breadth and depth analyses may have underestimated total T cell responses.

The source was peripheral blood, collected after recovery from COVID-19. This chain links TRBV7-6 with TRBJ2-4; D remains ambiguous. This TCR was sampled from a human donor who had recovered from COVID-19. The chain's CDR3 is CASSPEADARWDIQYF. CDR3 nucleotides: TGTGCCAGCAGCCCAGAGGCGGATGCGAGGTGGGACATTCAGTACTTC.